This T cell receptor beta chain is from a study of T cells in Graves' hyperthyroidism and ophthalmopathy. Study-level points and caveats: Ophthalmopathy was identified by the model a median 6.5 months ahead of onset.

Amplification of TCR beta CDR3 regions used RNA as the template. A first-round RT-PCR of the TCR CDR3 used the HTBI primer set. TCRdb ran MiXCR on the multiplex PCR reads and lists one entry per CDR3 protein. Of some 760,000 distinct CDR3 sequences detected, about 14% appear once; the ten largest clones hold roughly 10%. Diagnoses were made from clinical symptoms, serum measures (thyroxine and TRAb), thyroid ultrasound and orbital computed tomography. The CDR3 loop spans 13 amino acids. V shed 8 bases and J 4 bases; nucleotides not matched to a gene: 7. CDR1 and CDR2 (germline): SQVTM, ANQGSEA. This clonotype appeared a few times. Its specificity is not known.

This sequence joins TRBV29-1 and TRBJ2-3; TRBD1 matches 9 bases. The clonotype originates from a young woman with Graves' hyperthyroidism. Sequencing was performed on blood. The CDR3, as DNA: TGCAGCACACAGGGACAGGGTCCAGATACGCAGTATTTT. It is translated as CSTQGQGPDTQYF.